A single sample is the source of the 23 T cell receptor beta chains below, sequenced in a study of shared clonotypes between healthy human individuals. Profiled with immunoSEQ multiplex PCR; TCRdb holds only in-frame clones, not every one. The sample has about 690,000 clones, around 91% seen once; the top ten hold 30% to 35%. The sequencing input was memory CD8+ T cells from PBMCs. The sample's subset: CD45RO+ cells pooled with CCR7-negative TemRA cells. The receptors were sampled from a man aged 18 to 30 in good health. Some clones in this sample may be carry-over from other donors' samples.

CDR3 coding DNA: TGTGCCAGCACCAACGGGGGACTAGCGGCCTACGAGCAGTACTTC. This translates into CASTNGGLAAYEQYF. The V gene is TRBV6-6, the J gene TRBJ2-7, with 11 bases lining up with TRBD2. This CDR3 has 15 amino acids. Trimming removed 7 bases from V and 2 bases from J; junction bases left unmatched: 7. CDR1 MNHNY and CDR2 SVGAGI come from the germline V gene (reference sequence).

The chain employs TRBV2 and TRBJ2-1; TRBD1 matches at 7 bases. Trimming at V came to 4 bases and at J to 4 bases, leaving 7 bases not matched to a gene. Per germline, CDR1 SNHLY and CDR2 FYNNEI. The CDR3 runs 15 residues. The CDR3 DNA reads as TGTGCCAGCAGTGCCCGACAGGGCCTGTACAATGAGCAGTTCTTC. Its translation is CASSARQGLYNEQFF.

The rearrangement joins TRBV19 to TRBJ2-1; 8 positions match TRBD1. CDR3 length: 17 residues. Germline V gives CDR1 LNHDA, CDR2 SQIVND (reference sequence). V was pared by 4 bases and J by 4 bases, with 12 bases of the junction left unmatched. In nucleotides, the CDR3 is TGTGCCAGTAGTAGGACAGGGTCAGCGGGCCCGTACAATGAGCAGTTCTTC. Its translation is CASSRTGSAGPYNEQFF.

This chain uses TRBV27 with TRBJ1-2, with D uncertain. Germline V CDR1 and CDR2: MNHEY, SMNVEV (reference sequence). The CDR3 sequence is 11 residues long. For the CDR3, the DNA is TGTGGGACCGGCGATTCGTATGGCTACACCTTC. Amino acids: CGTGDSYGYTF.

V gene TRBV6-5 combines with J gene TRBJ2-7; D could derive from TRBD1 or TRBD2 (5 bases each). CDR3 length: 14 residues. CDR1 is MNHEY, CDR2 SVGAGI, per germline. Trimming removed 0 bases from V and 5 bases from J, with 11 bases in between. The CDR3 nucleotides are TGTGCCAGCAGTTACTCGGGACCCGCGGACGAGCAGTACTTC. It yields the protein CASSYSGPADEQYF.

The chain employs TRBV29-1 and TRBJ2-7; D tentatively fits TRBD1 or TRBD2 (5 bases each). Trimming stripped 3 bases from V and 6 bases from J, with 9 bases between. Germline V CDR1 and CDR2: SQVTM, ANQGSEA. The CDR3 loop spans 11 amino acids. In nucleotides, the CDR3 is TGCAGCGTTGATCTGGGGGTCGAGCAGTACTTC. Its translation is CSVDLGVEQYF.

The chain is built from TRBV25-1 and TRBJ1-5; tentatively, D is TRBD1 (5 bases). Trimming removed 5 bases at V and 7 bases at J, with 18 bases between. Germline CDR1 reads MGHDK; CDR2 reads SYGVNS. CDR3 size: 15 residues. CDR3 sequence: CASSSSLAGAQPQHF. The CDR3 nucleotides read TGTGCCAGCAGTTCAAGTTTGGCCGGGGCGCAGCCCCAGCATTTT.

The rearrangement links TRBV9 to TRBJ1-6; 8 nucleotides align to TRBD1. Germline V gene data show CDR1 as SGDLS and CDR2 as YYNGEE. V gave up 5 bases and J gave up 9 bases; unmatched junction bases: 10. This CDR3 is 15 amino acids long. This CDR3 reads CASSLWETGASPLHF. The CDR3, as DNA: TGTGCCAGCAGTCTTTGGGAGACAGGGGCTTCACCCCTCCACTTT.

This sequence joins TRBV18 and TRBJ2-7; 7 bases are shared with TRBD2. V was clipped by 3 bases and J by 3 bases; unmatched bases: 8. The CDR3 covers 15 residues. Germline V lookup: CDR1 KGHSH, CDR2 LQKENI. DNA for the CDR3: TGTGCCAGCTCACCCAGCGCGGGAGATTACTACGAGCAGTACTTC. As protein: CASSPSAGDYYEQYF. Looking up the rest from reference TRBV18 and TRBJ2-7 gives the full variable domain: NAGVMQNPRHLVRRRGQEARLRCSPMKGHSHVYWYRQLPEEGLKFMVYLQKENIIDESGMPKERFSAEFPKEGPSILRIQQVVRGDSAAYFCASSPSAGDYYEQYFGPGTRLTVT.

This rearrangement joins TRBV19 to TRBJ1-5, with D maybe TRBD1 (5 bases). CDR1 and CDR2 from the germline V gene are LNHDA and SQIVND (reference sequence). V was cut by 0 bases and J by 7 bases, with 13 bases left in between. The CDR3 is 15 residues long. The CDR3: CASSIDREGEQPQHF. Written as DNA, the CDR3 is TGTGCCAGTAGTATAGATCGGGAAGGGGAACAGCCCCAGCATTTT.

This clone was detected once. The chain recombines TRBV10-3 with TRBJ2-1; 8 bases align to TRBD2. The J segment lost 6 bases and the V segment lost 4 bases, leaving 8 bases of the junction unmatched. This CDR3 region has 15 residues. Germline CDR1 is ENHRY and CDR2 is SYGVKD. CDR3 loop: CAISVSGRSGNEQFF. CDR3 in DNA: TGTGCCATCAGTGTAAGCGGGAGATCGGGCAATGAGCAGTTCTTC.

Concerning this clone itself: The junction departs from germline at one end; a sequencing error may be responsible. V and J are TRBV11-2 and TRBJ2-6, with TRBD1 matching 11 bases. The length of the CDR3 is 18 residues. The V gene's germline CDR1 is SGHAT and CDR2 FQNNGV. This CDR3 reads CASSTRDRGRPGANVPTF. CDR3 DNA: TGTGCCAGCAGCACCCGGGACAGGGGGAGACCTGGGGCCAACGTCCCGACTTTC.

The rearrangement uses TRBV7-9 and TRBJ2-3; D is possibly TRBD1 or TRBD2 (5 bases each). The ends were cut back, 5 bases at V and 0 bases at J, with 12 bases in the middle. The V gene's germline CDR1 is SEHNR and CDR2 FQNEAQ (reference sequence). This CDR3 contains 15 residues. The CDR3 DNA is TGTGCCAGCAGCCCCGAGGGGATTAGCACAGATACGCAGTATTTT. Translating it yields CASSPEGISTDTQYF.

The chain has TRBV19 and TRBJ2-7, with 9 bases fitting TRBD1. V gave up 3 bases and J gave up 0 bases; unmatched junction bases: 3. CDR3 size: 15 residues. In germline, CDR1 is LNHDA, CDR2 SQIVND (reference sequence). This CDR3 is CASSMRQGVSYEQYF. In DNA, the CDR3 is TGTGCCAGTAGTATGAGACAGGGGGTCTCCTACGAGCAGTACTTC. Looking up the rest from reference TRBV19 and TRBJ2-7 gives the full variable domain: DGGITQSPKYLFRKEGQNVTLSCEQNLNHDAMYWYRQDPGQGLRLIYYSQIVNDFQKGDIAEGYSVSREKKESFPLTVTSAQKNPTAFYLCASSMRQGVSYEQYFGPGTRLTVT.

The V and J genes are TRBV11-2 and TRBJ2-7, with D hard to call. This CDR3 contains 16 residues. The germline V and J ends were trimmed by 1 base and 0 bases, with 13 bases remaining between them. CDR1 and CDR2 (germline): SGHAT, FQNNGV. The DNA of the CDR3 is TGTGCCAGCAGCTTAGGGCTCCTTAGTCACTCCTACGAGCAGTACTTC. Translated, it gives CASSLGLLSHSYEQYF.

The chain links TRBV14 to TRBJ2-7; tentatively, D is TRBD1 or TRBD2 (5 bases each). Trimming removed 4 bases from V and 1 base from J, with 11 bases in between. The CDR3 length is 14 residues. Germline values: CDR1 SGHDN, CDR2 FVKESK. The chain's CDR3 is CASSRWDRSYEQYF. DNA for the CDR3: TGTGCCAGCAGCCGGTGGGACCGATCCTACGAGCAGTACTTC.

The chain has TRBV7-9 and TRBJ2-5, with D possibly matching TRBD2 (6 bases). The DNA end lines up better with TRBJ2-7; the J call may be wrong. Germline CDR1 and CDR2: SEHNR and FQNEAQ (reference sequence). This CDR3 region has 15 residues. The DNA for the CDR3 is TGTGCCAGCAGCTTAGCGGGCGGGACCTCCTACGAGCAGTACTTC. This sequence encodes CASSLAGGTSYEQYF.

The chain is built from TRBV7-9 and TRBJ2-7; D unresolved. Germline loops: CDR1 SEHNR, CDR2 FQNEAQ (reference sequence). This CDR3 comprises 12 residues. V lost 5 bases, J lost 4 bases, and 9 bases lay in between. DNA for the CDR3: TGTGCCAGCAGCCTTAAACAGTACGAGCAGTACTTC. As protein: CASSLKQYEQYF.

The chain couples TRBV5-6 to TRBJ2-1; the D is unclear. The length of the CDR3 is 12 residues. Looked up from germline, CDR1 is SGHDT and CDR2 is YYEEEE. Trimming took 0 bases from V and 10 from J, leaving 8 bases between them. The CDR3, as DNA: TGTGCCAGCAGCTTGGCGCCGGCGGAGCAGTTCTTC. It yields the protein CASSLAPAEQFF.

The chain joins TRBV6-6 to TRBJ2-2; 9 bases align to TRBD2. The CDR3 covers 14 residues. V was pared by 4 bases and J by 6 bases, with 3 bases of the junction left unmatched. Germline CDR1 is MNHNY and CDR2 is SVGAGI (reference sequence). In nucleotides, the CDR3 is TGTGCCAGCAGTTCTAGCGGGATCCCCGGGGAGCTGTTTTTT. Amino acid sequence: CASSSSGIPGELFF.

The CDR3 reads CASSDRSTDTQYF. The CDR3 coding sequence is TGTGCCAGTAGCGACAGATCCACAGATACGCAGTATTTT. The rearrangement uses TRBV19 and TRBJ2-3; D possibly corresponds to TRBD1 (5 bases). Germline V gene sequence: CDR1 LNHDA, CDR2 SQIVND (reference sequence). This CDR3 region has 13 residues. The ends were cut back, 6 bases at V and 2 bases at J, with 9 bases in the middle.

V is TRBV4-2 and J is TRBJ2-7; possible D gene TRBD1, 5 bases. Trimming removed 0 bases from V and 2 bases from J, with 14 bases in between. The CDR3 is 16 amino acids. Germline assignment: CDR1 LGHNA and CDR2 YNFKEQ. The CDR3 loop is CASSQDQGSLPYEQYF. In DNA form, the CDR3 reads TGTGCCAGCAGCCAAGATCAGGGCTCTCTTCCCTACGAGCAGTACTTC.

The V gene is TRBV10-2, the J gene TRBJ2-4; D might be TRBD1 or TRBD2, each matching 5 bases. The CDR3 length is 15 residues. Germline V gene sequence: CDR1 WSHSY, CDR2 SAAADI. V shed 6 bases and J shed 6 bases, with 18 bases lying between them. The CDR3 nucleotides read TGCGCCAGCAGAGGGGACGGGGTCATAGGAAACATTCAGTACTTC. This translates into CASRGDGVIGNIQYF.